The next 13 T cell receptor beta chains were all read from a single sample in a study of human T cells and chemical hapten exposure. What the library attached to individual cDNA molecules were unique molecular identifiers. TCRdb redid the calling of the reads with MiXCR, one entry per CDR3 protein. The table lists about 120,000 distinct CDR3 sequences, around 9% of them singletons, with 1.3% to 1.5% in the top ten. The study extracted total RNA from unfractionated whole blood. Sequencing was performed on whole blood. The receptor source for this set is a human donor in good health. Some clones in this sample may be carry-over from other donors' samples.

This clonotype was seen repeatedly, ten times or more. V gene TRBV20-1 combines with J gene TRBJ1-1; D may be TRBD1 (6 bases). Germline V gene data show CDR1 as DFQATT and CDR2 as SNEGSKA (reference sequence). V dropped 3 bases and J dropped 2 bases, with 16 bases sitting between them. The CDR3 covers 15 residues. The CDR3 reads CSASRGRNSNTEAFF. CDR3 coding DNA: TGCAGTGCTAGCCGGGGGCGGAACTCTAACACTGAAGCTTTCTTT.

This clonotype was counted many times. This chain links TRBV4-3 with TRBJ1-5; D ambiguous. CDR3 size: 14 residues. Germline values: CDR1 LGHNA, CDR2 YSLEER. With 0 bases removed from V and 7 bases from J, the gap between germline ends came to 10 bases. The CDR3 sequence is CASSQDRLGQPQHF. CDR3 in DNA: TGCGCCAGCAGCCAAGATCGACTGGGACAGCCCCAGCATTTT.

The chain combines TRBV20-1 with TRBJ1-1; the D is unclear. The V gene's germline CDR1 is DFQATT and CDR2 SNEGSKA (reference sequence). The V and J ends lost 3 bases and 1 base respectively, with 12 bases between them. The CDR3 sequence is 14 residues long. CDR3 DNA sequence: TGCAGTGCTAGGGACGGCGTTGCGAACACTGAAGCTTTCTTT. It yields the protein CSARDGVANTEAFF.

The chain uses TRBV7-9 and TRBJ2-1; 8 nucleotides match TRBD2. V lost 1 base and J lost 1; bases outside the gene matches: 3. The germline CDR1 and CDR2 sequences are SEHNR and FQNEAQ (reference sequence). The CDR3 runs to 16 residues. CDR3 nucleotide sequence: TGTGCCAGCAGCTTAGGGACGGGAGGGTCCTACAATGAGCAGTTCTTC. Translating gives CASSLGTGGSYNEQFF.

This clonotype was recorded at least ten times. The chain carries TRBV6-2 or TRBV6-3 and TRBJ1-2, with 8 nucleotides matching TRBD1. V lost 5 bases, J lost 3 bases, and 8 bases stayed unmatched. Germline V lookup: CDR1 MNHEY, CDR2 SVGEGT. This CDR3 region has 15 residues. This chain's CDR3 is CASSDPSQGDYGYTF. Here the CDR3 DNA reads TGTGCCAGCAGTGACCCGTCACAGGGGGACTATGGCTACACCTTC.

In its sample, this clonotype was seen many times. The rearrangement joins TRBV7-9 to TRBJ2-1, with D uncertain. Germline lookup yields CDR1 SEHNR and CDR2 FQNEAQ (reference sequence). V was pared by 5 bases and J by 3 bases, with 17 bases between. There are 16 residues in the CDR3. The CDR3 spells CASSPPDRAIYNEQFF. The CDR3 coding sequence is TGTGCCAGCAGCCCCCCGGACCGCGCCATCTACAATGAGCAGTTCTTC.

This clonotype was found many times. At one end the junction does not follow the germline gene, possibly because of a read error. J is TRBJ1-4 and V is TRBV5-1, with TRBD1 matching 10 bases. The CDR3 is 13 amino acids. From germline, CDR1 is SGHRS and CDR2 YFSETQ. The CDR3 protein is CASSGQGNGKLFF. In DNA, the CDR3 is TGCGCCAGCTCGGGACAGGGGAATGGAAAACTGTTTTTT.

The rearrangement joins TRBV29-1 to TRBJ2-1; 9 nucleotides align to TRBD2. The ends lost 3 bases at V and 2 bases at J; junction bases unmatched: 5. CDR3 length: 15 amino acids. CDR1 and CDR2 from the germline V gene are SQVTM and ANQGSEA. CDR3 protein: CSVEGGLAAYNEQFF. The CDR3 region has the DNA TGCAGCGTTGAGGGGGGACTAGCAGCCTACAATGAGCAGTTCTTC.

A few counts support this clonotype. This chain links TRBV29-1 with TRBJ1-3, with D maybe TRBD1 (6 bases). The CDR3 is made up of 15 amino acids. Germline CDR1 SQVTM, CDR2 ANQGSEA. The V and J ends lost 6 bases and 0 bases respectively, with 15 bases between them. CDR3 bases: TGCAGCGTAGCGACACAGGGTCGCTCTGGAAACACCATATATTTT. Amino acids: CSVATQGRSGNTIYF.

This clonotype was counted ten times or more. The chain recombines TRBV4-1 with TRBJ1-2; no clear D gene. Trimming removed 1 base at V and 3 bases at J, with 12 bases between. Germline V lookup: CDR1 MGHRA, CDR2 YSYEKL. The CDR3 runs 15 residues. The CDR3 sequence is CASSQGLHSDYGYTF. CDR3 nucleotides: TGCGCCAGCAGCCAAGGCTTACACTCGGACTATGGCTACACCTTC.

The chain has TRBV12-3 or TRBV12-4 and TRBJ2-2; D is ambiguous. This CDR3 spans 15 amino acids. Trimming left V 2 bases short and J 1 base short, with 8 bases between. CDR3 DNA sequence: TGTGCCAGCAGTTTATTAGGGTTGAACACCGGGGAGCTGTTTTTT. This gives the protein CASSLLGLNTGELFF.

This clonotype showed up many times. J is TRBJ2-5 and V is TRBV18; 9 positions match TRBD2. Germline V CDR1 and CDR2: KGHSH, LQKENI. The CDR3 has 15 amino acids. V trimming: 0 bases; J trimming: 1 base; junction bases outside the gene matches: 0. The CDR3 DNA sequence: TGTGCCAGCTCACCACCGACTAGCGGCCAAGAGACCCAGTACTTC. The encoded protein is CASSPPTSGQETQYF.

The V and J genes are TRBV9 and TRBJ2-7; 9 bases line up with TRBD2. The CDR3 totals 15 residues. Germline V gene data show CDR1 as SGDLS and CDR2 as YYNGEE. The ends lost 3 bases at V and 4 bases at J; junction bases unmatched: 8. CDR3 nucleotide sequence: TGTGCCAGCAGCGGCGAGACTAGCGGACCTTACGAGCAGTACTTC. It encodes CASSGETSGPYEQYF.